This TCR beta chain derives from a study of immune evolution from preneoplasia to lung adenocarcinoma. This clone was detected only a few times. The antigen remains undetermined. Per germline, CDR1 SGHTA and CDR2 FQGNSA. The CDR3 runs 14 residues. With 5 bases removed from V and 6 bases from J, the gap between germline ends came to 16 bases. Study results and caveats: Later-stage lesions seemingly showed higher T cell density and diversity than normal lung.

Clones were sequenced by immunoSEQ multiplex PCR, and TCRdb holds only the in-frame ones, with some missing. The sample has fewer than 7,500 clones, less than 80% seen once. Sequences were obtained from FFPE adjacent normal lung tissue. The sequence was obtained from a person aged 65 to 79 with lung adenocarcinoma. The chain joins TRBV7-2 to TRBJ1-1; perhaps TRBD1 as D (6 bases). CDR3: CASSTTGRKAEAFF. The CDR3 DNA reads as TGTGCCAGCAGCACGACAGGACGGAAAGCTGAAGCTTTCTTT.